This T cell receptor (beta chain) was sequenced for a study of T cells in localized non-small cell lung cancer. Study results and limitations: Highest T cell clonality was seen in uninvolved adjacent lung, surpassing that measured in tumor. Adjacent lung had a median 57 of the 100 largest tumor clones. An association was observed between higher blood T cell density and longer overall survival.

A remark on this clone: Its antigen is not known.

Using immunoSEQ multiplex PCR, the repertoire was profiled, and TCRdb retains in-frame clones only, with some absent. The profile shows 15,000 to 20,000 clones, 65% to 90% of them singletons. Sequences were derived from peripheral blood, sampled before any cancer treatment. This sequence was found in a man aged 40 to 70 with stage I lung adenocarcinoma.

In DNA form, the CDR3 reads TGTGCCAGCAGTTCGACCGGGACAGGGCCTTCGTATGAGCAGTTCTTC. It yields the protein CASSSTGTGPSYEQFF. The chain employs TRBV11-1 and TRBJ2-1, with 9 bases fitting TRBD1. Trimming cost V 6 bases and J 8 bases; bases outside gene matches: 14. Germline V lookup: CDR1 SGHAT, CDR2 FQDESV (reference sequence). The CDR3 length is 16 residues.